One and the same sample provided the 13 T cell receptor beta chains below, sequenced in a study of shared clonotypes between healthy human individuals. The data were produced by immunoSEQ multiplex PCR, yet TCRdb's version contains in-frame clones alone and is incomplete. The sample has 2 million to 2.5 million clones; 80% to 95% are singletons. The sequenced material came from naive CD4+ T cells from PBMCs. The subset was: CD45RA+ positively selected. The source of these receptors is a man between 18 and 35 years old in good health. Some clones in this sample may be carry-over from other donors' samples.

This chain connects TRBV9 to TRBJ2-1; TRBD2 might be the D (6 bases). The CDR3 extends over 17 amino acids. Trimming stripped 1 base from V and 7 bases from J, with 21 bases between. Germline values: CDR1 SGDLS, CDR2 YYNGEE. This CDR3 is CASSVPGLGGSQNEQFF. The CDR3 nucleotides are TGTGCCAGCAGCGTACCCGGCTTGGGGGGTTCGCAAAATGAGCAGTTCTTC. Combining the CDR3 with reference TRBV9 and TRBJ2-1 gives the whole variable domain DSGVTQTPKHLITATGQRVTLRCSPRSGDLSVYWYQQSLDQGLQFLIQYYNGEERAKGNILERFSAQQFPDLHSELNLSSLELGDSALYFCASSVPGLGGSQNEQFFGPGTRLTVL.

This clone was seen a single time. The rearrangement links TRBV19 to TRBJ1-1, with 7 bases lining up with TRBD1. This CDR3 spans 14 amino acids. The germline V gene has CDR1 LNHDA and CDR2 SQIVND (reference sequence). After removal of 6 bases from V and 3 bases from J, the junction contained 7 bases not matched to a gene. CDR3 loop: CASRPFTGDTEAFF. The CDR3 DNA follows: TGTGCCAGTAGACCCTTTACAGGGGACACTGAAGCTTTCTTT.

The chain couples TRBV5-1 to TRBJ2-2; possibly TRBD1 or TRBD2 for D (5 bases each). CDR1 and CDR2 from the germline V gene are SGHRS and YFSETQ. V gave up 3 bases and J gave up 8 bases, with 14 bases separating them. This CDR3 is 14 amino acids long. The CDR3 DNA sequence: TGCGCCAGCAGCTGGGGACGGAATTCGGGGGAGCTGTTTTTT. Residues: CASSWGRNSGELFF.

The chain recombines TRBV6-1 with TRBJ1-2; D is ambiguous. The CDR3 is made up of 16 amino acids. Trimming cost V 0 bases and J 5 bases, with 16 bases left between them. Germline lookup yields CDR1 MNHNS and CDR2 SASEGT. The CDR3 reads CASSEALGRTPYGYTF. As DNA, the CDR3 is TGTGCCAGCAGTGAAGCGCTCGGCAGGACCCCATATGGCTACACCTTC.

The chain employs TRBV30 and TRBJ2-1, with 7 bases matching TRBD2. The ends lost 7 bases at V and 1 base at J; junction bases unmatched: 4. There are 13 residues in the CDR3. Germline V gives CDR1 GTSNPN, CDR2 SVGIG (reference sequence). DNA of the CDR3: TGTGCCTACACTAGCGCATCCTACAATGAGCAGTTCTTC. This translates into CAYTSASYNEQFF. Full variable domain (rest looked up from reference TRBV30 and TRBJ2-1): SQTIHQWPATLVQPVGSPLSLECTVEGTSNPNLYWYRQAAGRGLQLLFYSVGIGQISSEVPQNLSASRPQDRQFILSSKKLLLSDSGFYLCAYTSASYNEQFFGPGTRLTVL.

Remarks on this clone: The sample has other DNA sequences that encode this CDR3 too. The chain combines TRBV5-1 with TRBJ1-4, with 7 bases aligning to TRBD1. Germline CDR1 reads SGHRS; CDR2 reads YFSETQ. The CDR3 contains 14 residues. V trimming: 2 bases; J trimming: 7 bases; junction bases outside the gene matches: 5. The CDR3 protein is CASSLGQGVEKLFF. CDR3 coding DNA: TGCGCCAGCAGCTTAGGGCAGGGGGTTGAAAAACTGTTTTTT.

Remarks on this clone: At one of its ends the junction is not consistent with the germline gene, which may arise from a read error. The V and J genes are TRBV5-1 and TRBJ1-1; possibly TRBD1 for D (5 bases). The CDR3 length is 14 residues. Germline V lookup: CDR1 SGHRS, CDR2 YFSETQ. The chain's CDR3 is CTSSLGGVNTEAFF. CDR3 sequence (DNA): TGCACCAGCAGCTTGGGAGGGGTCAACACTGAAGCTTTCTTT.

This chain links TRBV2 with TRBJ1-4; D call uncertain. V lost 6 bases, J lost 7 bases, and 15 bases lay in between. The CDR3 is 14 residues long. From germline, CDR1 is SNHLY and CDR2 FYNNEI. The CDR3 DNA reads as TGTGCCAGCAGAGTCCGGGAGAGACGTGAAAAACTGTTTTTT. Residues: CASRVRERREKLFF.

This chain uses TRBV19 with TRBJ2-6; TRBD2 is a possible D gene (7 bases). This CDR3 is built from 15 residues. Germline-derived CDR1 and CDR2 are LNHDA and SQIVND (reference sequence). The V end was cut by 6 bases, the J end by 2 bases, with 11 bases between. The CDR3 DNA reads as TGTGCCAGTAGCGCGGGGGCCGCTGGGGCCAACGTCCTGACTTTC. Its protein product is CASSAGAAGANVLTF.

The J gene is TRBJ1-5, the V gene TRBV6-5, with D possibly TRBD1 on 6 matching bases. Germline CDR1 is MNHEY and CDR2 is SVGAGI. This CDR3 region has 15 residues. Trimming removed 6 bases at V and 4 bases at J, with 16 bases between. Here the CDR3 DNA reads TGTGCCAGCAGCTCGGTGGGGGGCCGGAATCAGCCCCAGCATTTT. Protein product: CASSSVGGRNQPQHF.

This chain links TRBV30 with TRBJ1-1, with no clear D. V dropped 2 bases and J dropped 8 bases, with 15 bases sitting between them. CDR1 and CDR2 (germline): GTSNPN, SVGIG (reference sequence). There are 13 residues in the CDR3. The CDR3 sequence: CAWSLKGGREAFF. Here the CDR3 DNA reads TGTGCCTGGAGTCTGAAGGGAGGACGGGAAGCTTTCTTT.

The V and J genes are TRBV28 and TRBJ2-4, with TRBD1 matching 7 bases. The CDR3 extends over 14 amino acids. J gave up 2 bases and V 6 bases, and 4 bases lay outside the gene matches. Per germline, CDR1 MDHEN and CDR2 SYDVKM. The CDR3, as DNA: TGTGCCAGCAGCTTACAGGGGACCAAAAACATTCAGTACTTC. Translation gives CASSLQGTKNIQYF.

This clone has a single count. V and J are TRBV28 and TRBJ2-1, with 7 bases matching TRBD1. Germline CDR1 reads MDHEN; CDR2 reads SYDVKM. V was clipped by 4 bases and J by 7 bases; unmatched bases: 4. This CDR3 has 13 amino acids. This CDR3 is CASSSQQGNEQFF. In nucleotides, the CDR3 is TGTGCCAGCAGTTCCCAACAGGGGAATGAGCAGTTCTTC.